Listed below are T cell receptor beta chains from one sample, sequenced in a study of blood T cells in healthy people across ages. MiXCR, applied by TCRdb to the 5' RACE reads, yields one record per CDR3 protein. Of about 1.5 million distinct CDR3 sequences listed, roughly two fifths are singletons. The source material was blood. Every receptor here comes from a woman aged 18-35 years in good health. CDR3s include the opening cysteine and the closing phenylalanine or tryptophan. The listing skips clone size in some rows; elsewhere it reads once, few, many or a size class.

V gene: TRBV13
clone size: .
J gene: .
CDR3 length: 16
CDR3 protein: CASKTGRRGSYNEQYF

V gene: TRBV7-7
clone size: .
J gene: TRBJ2-7
CDR3 length: 14
CDR3 protein: CASSVTRTSGEQYF

V gene: TRBV24-1
clone size: .
J gene: TRBJ2-7
CDR3 length: 14
CDR3 protein: CATGQGHPPYEQYF

V gene: TRBV12-3/TRBV12-4
clone size: .
J gene: TRBJ1-2
CDR3 length: 14
CDR3 protein: CASSPTGAPYGYTF

V gene: TRBV20-1
clone size: many
J gene: TRBJ2-1
CDR3 length: 14
CDR3 protein: CSAGLAGDHNEQFF

V gene: TRBV29-1
clone size: few
J gene: TRBJ2-5
CDR3 length: 11
CDR3 protein: CSVSEVDEQYF

V gene: TRBV6-5
clone size: .
J gene: TRBJ2-1
CDR3 length: 16
CDR3 protein: CASNPGLAGGRETQFF

V gene: TRBV5-1
clone size: few
J gene: TRBJ2-3
CDR3 length: 15
CDR3 protein: CASSLPEGSTDTQYF

V gene: TRBV6-2/TRBV6-3
clone size: .
J gene: TRBJ2-5
CDR3 length: 14
CDR3 protein: CASSYASSAETQYF

V gene: TRBV29-1
clone size: .
J gene: TRBJ1-4
CDR3 length: 13
CDR3 protein: CSGTQGGREKLFF

V gene: TRBV5-1
clone size: .
J gene: TRBJ1-1
CDR3 length: 14
CDR3 protein: CASSAFRGGTEAFF

V gene: TRBV28
clone size: .
J gene: TRBJ1-6
CDR3 length: 16
CDR3 protein: CAVGGPFGSYNSPLHF

V gene: TRBV20-1
clone size: few
J gene: TRBJ2-3
CDR3 length: 13
CDR3 protein: CSARTPTTDTQYF

V gene: TRBV6-6
clone size: few
J gene: TRBJ2-1
CDR3 length: 13
CDR3 protein: CASSSQGVGEQFF

V gene: TRBV4-3
clone size: few
J gene: TRBJ1-4
CDR3 length: 12
CDR3 protein: CASSQDGRKLFF

V gene: TRBV20-1
clone size: .
J gene: TRBJ1-3
CDR3 length: 13
CDR3 protein: CSASSGYRNTIYF

V gene: TRBV5-1
clone size: .
J gene: TRBJ2-7
CDR3 length: 15
CDR3 protein: CASSLDASGSYEQYF

V gene: TRBV6-1
clone size: few
J gene: TRBJ2-1
CDR3 length: 18
CDR3 protein: CASRTIPRLRSSYNEQFF

V gene: TRBV10-3
clone size: .
J gene: TRBJ2-1
CDR3 length: 14
CDR3 protein: CAISESPGDNEQFF

V gene: TRBV7-9
clone size: .
J gene: TRBJ1-1
CDR3 length: 13
CDR3 protein: CASSLSDDTEAFF

V gene: TRBV10-3
clone size: .
J gene: TRBJ2-1
CDR3 length: 15
CDR3 protein: CAIGTSGSSYNEQFF

V gene: TRBV15
clone size: .
J gene: TRBJ1-6
CDR3 length: 14
CDR3 protein: CATSRDSSYSPLHF

V gene: TRBV3-1
clone size: few
J gene: .
CDR3 length: 16
CDR3 protein: CASSLRKGTGVWTQYF

V gene: TRBV29-1
clone size: once
J gene: TRBJ2-1
CDR3 length: 13
CDR3 protein: CSVESSSYNEQFF

V gene: TRBV12-3/TRBV12-4
clone size: .
J gene: TRBJ1-4
CDR3 length: 14
CDR3 protein: CASSSRGTGEKLFF

V gene: TRBV25-1
clone size: .
J gene: TRBJ2-1
CDR3 length: 14
CDR3 protein: CASSEYPLTDEQFF

V gene: TRBV21-1
clone size: .
J gene: TRBJ2-3
CDR3 length: 17
CDR3 protein: CASSKAMGQGCSDTQYF

V gene: TRBV29-1
clone size: .
J gene: TRBJ1-2
CDR3 length: 14
CDR3 protein: CSVESGTGGYGYTF

V gene: TRBV28
clone size: .
J gene: TRBJ2-2
CDR3 length: 13
CDR3 protein: CASMGLTGGELFF

V gene: TRBV7-9
clone size: .
J gene: TRBJ1-1
CDR3 length: 16
CDR3 protein: CASSRDFTGAGTEAFF

V gene: TRBV9
clone size: .
J gene: TRBJ1-4
CDR3 length: 14
CDR3 protein: CASSEGDRVEKLFF

V gene: TRBV30
clone size: .
J gene: TRBJ2-5
CDR3 length: 14
CDR3 protein: CAWSGTFPRGAQYF

V gene: TRBV12-3/TRBV12-4
clone size: few
J gene: TRBJ2-5
CDR3 length: 16
CDR3 protein: CASSTMGQGEQETQYF

V gene: TRBV7-9
clone size: .
J gene: TRBJ1-2
CDR3 length: 16
CDR3 protein: CASSLAREFSSYGYTF

V gene: TRBV6-5
clone size: .
J gene: .
CDR3 length: 11
CDR3 protein: CASSYAATQYF

V gene: TRBV2
clone size: .
J gene: TRBJ2-1
CDR3 length: 15
CDR3 protein: CASRTTSGGNNEQFF

V gene: TRBV6-4
clone size: many
J gene: TRBJ2-1
CDR3 length: 13
CDR3 protein: CASSGDTNNEQFF